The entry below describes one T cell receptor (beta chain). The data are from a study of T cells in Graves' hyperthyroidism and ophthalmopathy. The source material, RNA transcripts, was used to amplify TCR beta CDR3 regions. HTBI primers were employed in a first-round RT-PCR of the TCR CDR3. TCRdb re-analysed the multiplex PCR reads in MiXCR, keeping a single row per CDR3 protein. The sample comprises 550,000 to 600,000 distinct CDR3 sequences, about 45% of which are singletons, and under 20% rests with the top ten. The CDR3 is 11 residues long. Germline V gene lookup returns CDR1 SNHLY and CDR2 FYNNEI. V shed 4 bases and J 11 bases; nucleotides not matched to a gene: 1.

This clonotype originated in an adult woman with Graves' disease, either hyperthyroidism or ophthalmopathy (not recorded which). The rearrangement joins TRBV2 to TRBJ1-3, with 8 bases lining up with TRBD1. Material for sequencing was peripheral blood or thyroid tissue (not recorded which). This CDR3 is CASSGDRSIYF. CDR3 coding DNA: TGTGCCAGCAGTGGGGACAGGTCCATATATTTT.